The clone carrying this T cell receptor beta chain showed up just a few times. Its specificity is not known. The data were obtained in a study of regulatory T cells in long-lasting Graves disease. Time point noted: persistent/refractory GD, antithyroid drugs over 5 years with positive TRAb. From PBMCs, RNA was extracted and then used to make the TCR library. Those enrolled as patients came out of an endocrinology department in Xi'an, China. Combining iRepertoire HTBI primers with Arm-PCR of CDR3 regions, the authors built TCR beta libraries. Via MiXCR, TCRdb re-called the multiplex PCR reads, giving one row per CDR3 protein. The top ten clones hold 40% to 55% of a sample with 600,000 to 800,000 distinct CDR3 sequences, about 30% of them seen once. Study outcomes and limitations: The study found lower TCR diversity in persistent Graves' patients than in newly diagnosed ones.

Sequences were derived from peripheral blood mononuclear cells (PBMCs), sampled when the disease was refractory, from a patient treated with antithyroid drugs. The sequence was collected from a female donor with Graves disease.

The CDR3 here is CASSLRGGSFSNQPQHF. The CDR3 DNA sequence: TGTGCCAGCAGTCTCCGGGGAGGGTCGTTTAGCAATCAGCCCCAGCATTTT. J is TRBJ1-5 and V is TRBV27; D call uncertain. The CDR3 totals 17 residues. CDR1 is MNHEY and CDR2 is SMNVEV in the germline V gene (reference sequence). The V end was cut by 5 bases, the J end by 0 bases, with 17 bases between.